One and the same sample provided the 14 T cell receptor beta chains below, sequenced in a study of OX40 agonist ivuxolimab in advanced cancers. Assay used: immunoSEQ multiplex PCR; TCRdb lists only in-frame clones, some missing. In the table there are around 90,000 clones, 90% of which are singletons. The starting material was CD4+ or CD8+ T cells sorted from blood, obtained in a trial of the OX40 agonist ivuxolimab. These receptors were collected from an adult with an advanced solid tumor such as melanoma, head and neck, liver or kidney cancer.

This chain uses TRBV4-1 with TRBJ2-1, with 9 bases lining up with TRBD2. Germline CDR1 is MGHRA and CDR2 is YSYEKL. V gave up 0 bases and J gave up 12 bases; unmatched junction bases: 6. The CDR3 runs to 14 residues. In DNA, the CDR3 is TGCGCCAGCAGCCAAGATAGGCTAGCGGGATCGCAGTTCTTC. Its translation: CASSQDRLAGSQFF.

This clone was counted a few times. This chain connects TRBV19 to TRBJ1-2; TRBD1 aligns across 8 bases. CDR3 size: 14 residues. From germline, CDR1 is LNHDA and CDR2 SQIVND (reference sequence). The V segment lost 6 bases and the J segment 3 bases; nucleotides outside the gene matches: 6. CDR3 bases: TGTGCCAGTAGCGAGCAACAGGGGGACTATGGCTACACCTTC. Translating it yields CASSEQQGDYGYTF.

J is TRBJ2-5 and V is TRBV5-5; 8 bases agree with TRBD1. The V segment lost 6 bases and the J segment 5 bases; nucleotides outside the gene matches: 6. There are 13 residues in the CDR3. The germline gives CDR1 SGHKS, CDR2 YYEKEE (reference sequence). The CDR3 sequence: CASTQGAGETQYF. The CDR3 DNA reads TGTGCCAGCACTCAGGGGGCAGGTGAGACCCAGTACTTC.

V is TRBV19 and J is TRBJ1-1; D gene uncertain. CDR1 and CDR2 (germline): LNHDA, SQIVND (reference sequence). Trimming took off 5 bases at V and 2 bases at J, with 6 bases between the two ends. The CDR3 loop spans 12 amino acids. CDR3 in amino acids: CASSFRNTEAFF. DNA of the CDR3: TGTGCCAGTAGTTTCAGAAACACTGAAGCTTTCTTT. The entire variable domain, with the rest obtained from reference TRBV19 and TRBJ1-1, is as follows: DGGITQSPKYLFRKEGQNVTLSCEQNLNHDAMYWYRQDPGQGLRLIYYSQIVNDFQKGDIAEGYSVSREKKESFPLTVTSAQKNPTAFYLCASSFRNTEAFFGQGTRLTVV.

The V call is TRBV6-6, the J call TRBJ1-2, with D hard to call. The germline V gene has CDR1 MNHNY and CDR2 SVGAGI (reference sequence). V was shortened by 6 bases and J by 7 bases, with 15 bases between the two germline ends. This CDR3 region has 13 residues. CDR3 loop: CASRPFSLGGYTF. Here the CDR3 DNA reads TGTGCCAGCAGGCCCTTCTCCTTGGGTGGCTACACCTTC.

The chain employs TRBV6-5 and TRBJ2-7; D gene uncertain. The CDR3 has 13 amino acids. Germline assignment: CDR1 MNHEY and CDR2 SVGAGI. V gave up 1 base and J gave up 5 bases, with 9 bases separating them. This CDR3 is CASSYLSDDEQYF. DNA of the CDR3: TGTGCCAGCAGTTACTTGAGCGACGACGAGCAGTACTTC.

CDR3 DNA sequence: TGTGCCAGCAGTTCTGGCAGGGGATATAATTCACCCCTCCACTTT. Translation gives CASSSGRGYNSPLHF. The V and J genes are TRBV6-5 and TRBJ1-6, with D possibly matching TRBD1 (6 bases). Trimming removed 4 bases at V and 4 bases at J, with 11 bases between. Per the germline V gene, CDR1 is MNHEY and CDR2 is SVGAGI. The CDR3 is 15 residues long.

CDR3 DNA: TGTGCCAGCAGCTTAACAGATTATAATTCACCCCTCCACTTT. Its translation: CASSLTDYNSPLHF. The genes are TRBV13 and TRBJ1-6, with D hard to call. Germline V gene data show CDR1 as PRHDT and CDR2 as FYEKMQ (reference sequence). The CDR3 loop spans 14 amino acids. Trimming took 2 bases from V and 4 from J, leaving 6 bases between them.

The rearrangement links TRBV7-9 to TRBJ2-1; 7 bases fit TRBD2. The V and J ends lost 0 bases and 6 bases, in that order; junction bases with no gene match: 5. The CDR3 extends over 15 amino acids. Germline-derived CDR1 and CDR2 are SEHNR and FQNEAQ (reference sequence). For the CDR3, the DNA is TGTGCCAGCAGCTTAGCGGGAGGGACGGCCAATGAGCAGTTCTTC. It codes for CASSLAGGTANEQFF.

The CDR3 nucleotides are TGTGCCAGCAGCGACAAATACGAGCAGTACTTC. This encodes CASSDKYEQYF. This chain joins TRBV27 and TRBJ2-7; D is ambiguous. The CDR3 loop spans 11 amino acids. Germline CDR1 MNHEY, CDR2 SMNVEV (reference sequence). Trimming left V 6 bases short and J 4 bases short, with 7 bases between.

The rearrangement uses TRBV7-2 and TRBJ2-5; D gene ambiguous. The end of the DNA is better explained by TRBJ2-7, so the J call may be wrong. CDR3 length: 13 amino acids. Germline-derived CDR1 and CDR2 are SGHTA and FQGNSA. The CDR3 protein is CASSLNSPYEQYF. As DNA, the CDR3 is TGTGCCAGCAGCTTAAACTCCCCTTACGAGCAGTACTTC.

This chain links TRBV18 with TRBJ1-2, with D unclear. V lost 3 bases and J lost 6, with 8 bases in between. CDR1 is KGHSH, CDR2 LQKENI, per germline. The CDR3 has 12 amino acids. The CDR3 sequence: CASSPRQDGYTF. Written as DNA, the CDR3 is TGTGCCAGCTCACCGAGGCAGGATGGCTACACCTTC.

The gene calls are TRBV11-2 and TRBJ2-5, with TRBD2 matching 8 bases. The J call may be faulty, since TRBJ2-7 better matches the DNA end. Germline lookup yields CDR1 SGHAT and CDR2 FQNNGV. The CDR3 has 16 amino acids. The CDR3 sequence: CASSLDRSGRAFEQYF. The CDR3 bases are TGTGCCAGCAGCTTAGATCGATCCGGGAGGGCCTTCGAGCAGTACTTC.

This chain's CDR3 is CASSLDRGPNNSPLHF. The CDR3 nucleotides read TGTGCCAGCAGCTTGGACAGGGGGCCGAATAATTCACCCCTCCACTTT. The chain links TRBV5-4 to TRBJ1-6, with 9 bases aligning to TRBD1. Trimming took 0 bases from V and 5 from J; bases not matched to a gene: 3. The CDR3 is 16 amino acids. Germline loops: CDR1 SGHNT, CDR2 YYREEE (reference sequence). Full variable domain (rest looked up from reference TRBV5-4 and TRBJ1-6): ETGVTQSPTHLIKTRGQQVTLRCSSQSGHNTVSWYQQALGQGPQFIFQYYREEENGRGNFPPRFSGLQFPNYSSELNVNALELDDSALYLCASSLDRGPNNSPLHFGNGTRLTVT.